The rows below give T cell receptor beta chains drawn from one sample of a study of T cell repertoires in cytomegalovirus infection. No antigens are known for them. TCRdb reprocessed the reads via MiXCR and lists one record per CDR3 protein. The table has fewer than 1,000,000 distinct CDR3 sequences, approximately 31% seen once; the top ten hold roughly an eighth. The source material was cultured CD8+ T cells from PBMCs, sampled from culture after CMV antigen stimulation. Receptors were obtained from a human donor in good health (CMV status not recorded). Some clones in this sample may be carry-over from other donors' samples. Each CDR3 is given with its conserved first and last residue. D genes are given only for firm matches. Size tells how often a clone was seen (once, few, many) or the class of an expanded clone, and some rows leave it out.

J,D,V,size,DNA,CDR3
TRBJ1-3,TRBD1,TRBV6-5,few,TGTGCCAGCAGTCTATTACAGGGGGACTCTGGAAACACCATATATTTT,CASSLLQGDSGNTIYF
TRBJ2-3,TRBD2,TRBV12-3/TRBV12-4,.,TGTGCCAGCAGTTTTGGCGGGGGGCCCAGCACAGATACGCAGTATTTT,CASSFGGGPSTDTQYF
TRBJ1-2,.,TRBV6-5,many,TGTGCCAGCAGTTATGGGAGGAACTATGGCTACACCTTC,CASSYGRNYGYTF
TRBJ2-1,.,TRBV19,.,TGTGCCAGTAGTATGGAATACCTGGTTGGTTTTTACAATGAGCAGTTCTTC,CASSMEYLVGFYNEQFF
TRBJ1-6,.,TRBV2,few,TGTGCCAGCAGTGAACTAGGGCAGGAGAATAATTCACCCCTCCACTTT,CASSELGQENNSPLHF
TRBJ1-1,.,TRBV5-4,many,TGTGCCAGCAGCCCAGGAGCCTTGAACACTGAAGCTTTCTTT,CASSPGALNTEAFF
TRBJ1-3,.,TRBV20-1,few,TGCAGTGCTAGAGATCTCGGGGGCGATGGAAACACCATATATTTT,CSARDLGGDGNTIYF
TRBJ1-2,.,TRBV7-2,few,TGTGCCAGCAGCCTTGACATGGCGGCCTATGGCTACACCTTC,CASSLDMAAYGYTF
TRBJ2-3,.,TRBV4-3,few,TGCGCCAGCAGCCAAGAGTCCCTACAGGCGGATACGCAGTATTTT,CASSQESLQADTQYF
TRBJ2-1,.,TRBV11-3,.,TGTGCCAGCAGCTTAGATAACTGGGGGGGGCCGCCCTACAATGAGCAGTTCTTC,CASSLDNWGGPPYNEQFF
TRBJ2-1,TRBD2,TRBV7-2,.,TGTGCCAGCAGCGGGGAACTAGCGGGGGATTACAATGAGCAGTTCTTC,CASSGELAGDYNEQFF
TRBJ2-3,.,TRBV5-4,.,TGTGCCAGCAGCTTCATAGGACGGTCCACAGATACGCAGTATTTT,CASSFIGRSTDTQYF
TRBJ2-3,TRBD1,TRBV4-1,.,TGCGCCAGCAGCCCCGGGACAGGGGGTTCGGATACGCAGTATTTT,CASSPGTGGSDTQYF
TRBJ1-6,.,TRBV14,few,TGTGCCAGCAGCCAAGAAGCGGGACGGATAAATTCACCCCTCCACTTT,CASSQEAGRINSPLHF
TRBJ1-1,.,TRBV7-6,few,TGTGCCAGCAGTCCCGACACATGGGAGACTGAAGCTTTCTTT,CASSPDTWETEAFF
TRBJ2-3,.,TRBV7-9,many,TGTGCCAGCAGCATCCTCCCCCGACTAGAAGATACGCAGTATTTT,CASSILPRLEDTQYF
TRBJ2-3,TRBD2,TRBV7-2,many,TGTGCCAGCAGCCATCCGGGACTAGGGGCAGATACGCAGTATTTT,CASSHPGLGADTQYF
TRBJ2-3,.,TRBV15,.,TGTGCCACCAGCACCCGACTAGTTCCCGACACAGATACGCAGTATTTT,CATSTRLVPDTDTQYF
TRBJ2-3,.,TRBV27,.,TGTGCCAGCAGTTGGTGGGGGGGCACAGATACGCAGTATTTT,CASSWWGGTDTQYF
TRBJ2-4,TRBD2,TRBV11-3,few,TGTGCCAGCAGTAAGGCGGGGGGGGACATTCAGTACTTC,CASSKAGGDIQYF
TRBJ1-5,TRBD1,TRBV20-1,few,TGCAGTGCACACAGGGGGCGTCAGCCCCAGCATTTT,CSAHRGRQPQHF
TRBJ1-1,TRBD1,TRBV9,.,TGTGCCAGCAGCGCCTCAGGGGGGAAGGCTTTCTTT,CASSASGGKAFF
TRBJ2-5,.,TRBV12-3/TRBV12-4,.,TGTGCCAGCAGTTTAGAACAGAGACAGGAGACCCAGTACTTC,CASSLEQRQETQYF
TRBJ2-3,.,TRBV24-1,.,TGTGCCACCAGTGACTCCTCGGACACCGTTAGGACAGATACGCAGTATTTT,CATSDSSDTVRTDTQYF
TRBJ2-1,.,TRBV7-2,many,TGTGCCAGCCCCTTAGTACAGGGAAGCCATGAGCAGTTCTTC,CASPLVQGSHEQFF
TRBJ2-3,.,TRBV12-3/TRBV12-4,.,TGTGCCAGCAGTTTAGTTATTTACCCGGGTGTGGGCACAGATACGCAGTATTTT,CASSLVIYPGVGTDTQYF
TRBJ1-1,.,TRBV12-5,few,TGTGCTAGTGGTTTGACGGGTCAAGAAGCTTTCTTT,CASGLTGQEAFF
TRBJ2-4,TRBD1,TRBV18,.,TGTGTCAGCTCACCAGGGGACAGGGGGCGAGACATTCAGTACTTC,CVSSPGDRGRDIQYF
TRBJ1-5,.,TRBV4-3,once,TGCGCCAGCAGCCAAGACTTTGCAGGGATCAATCAGCCCCGGCATTTT,CASSQDFAGINQPRHF
TRBJ2-2,.,TRBV19,few,TGTGCCAGTAGTGTGAGACCCGGGGAGCTGTTTTTT,CASSVRPGELFF
TRBJ1-1,.,TRBV2,.,TGTGCCACGTGGGTTACTGAAGCTTTCTTT,CATWVTEAFF
TRBJ2-1,.,TRBV5-5,few,TGTGCCAGCAGCTTGGAACGCTTGAATGAGCAGTTCTTC,CASSLERLNEQFF
TRBJ2-7,.,TRBV7-2,many,TGTGCCAGCAGCTTCGCCAGGGGGGATTACGAGCAGTACTTC,CASSFARGDYEQYF
TRBJ2-7,.,TRBV10-2,.,TGCGCCAACAGCACTATAAACGACGAGCAGTACTTC,CANSTINDEQYF
TRBJ1-2,.,TRBV10-1,few,TGCGCCAGCAGTGCGACAGCTAACTATGGCTACACCTTC,CASSATANYGYTF
TRBJ1-5,.,TRBV28,.,TGTGCCAGCAAAGTGCATACTAGCAATCAGCCCCAGCATTTT,CASKVHTSNQPQHF
TRBJ1-6,.,TRBV12-3/TRBV12-4,few,TGTGCCAGCAGTTTAATAATGCGGAGGGATTCACCCCTCCACTTT,CASSLIMRRDSPLHF
TRBJ1-5,.,TRBV5-5,.,TGTGCCAGCAGCTTTAGTTCTAGGGACATTAATCAGCCCCAGCATTTT,CASSFSSRDINQPQHF
TRBJ2-7,.,TRBV7-6,.,TGTGCCAGCAGCTTAATTGGGGGTAACGAGCAGTACTTC,CASSLIGGNEQYF
TRBJ2-5,.,TRBV7-6,few,TGTGCCAGCAGCTCCTCCCTAGAGACCCAGTACTTC,CASSSSLETQYF
TRBJ2-3,.,TRBV2,many,TGTGCCAGCAGTGAACGGGGTAGCACAGATACGCAGTATTTT,CASSERGSTDTQYF
TRBJ2-2,TRBD2,TRBV27,few,TGTGCCAGCCGACTAGCGGGGGCGAACACCGGGGAGCTGTTTTTT,CASRLAGANTGELFF
TRBJ1-1,TRBD1,TRBV7-9,few,TGTGCCAGCAGCCCCGAGGGGGCGGAGAGTGAAGCTTTCTTT,CASSPEGAESEAFF
TRBJ2-2,.,TRBV7-9,few,TGTGCCAGCGGGATGACCGGGGAGCTGTTTTTT,CASGMTGELFF
TRBJ2-3,.,TRBV19,.,TGTGCCAGTAGTATTATAACGGGAGGCACAGATACGCAGTATTTT,CASSIITGGTDTQYF
TRBJ1-5,.,TRBV20-1,few,TGCAGTGCTCTGGACAATCAGCCCCAGCATTTT,CSALDNQPQHF
TRBJ1-3,.,TRBV7-9,.,TGTGGCAGCAGATTTACTCAGGGGCACACCATATATTTT,CGSRFTQGHTIYF
TRBJ1-2,.,TRBV27,.,TGTGCCAGCAGTCCCCTGCGCGGCTACACCTTC,CASSPLRGYTF